This T cell receptor (beta chain) is drawn from a study of PD-1 blockade in classical Hodgkin lymphoma. The V segment lost 4 bases and the J segment 4 bases; nucleotides outside the gene matches: 1. The CDR3 sequence is 13 residues long. Germline CDR1 reads MRHNA; CDR2 reads SNTAGT. The time point denotes: newly diagnosed, previously untreated cHL patient sample. The protocol was immunoSEQ multiplex PCR, while the TCRdb copy is restricted to in-frame clones and leaves out a portion. The repertoire includes roughly 29,000 clones, about 89% of them detected once, and approximately 3.6% sits in the top ten. Whole-study results and caveats: Compared with healthy donors, newly diagnosed patients reportedly showed lower baseline TCR diversity. Possibly reflecting disease activity or prior therapy, repertoire differences have causes that remain undefined.

Notes on this clone: Its antigen remains unknown.

The receptor comes from a human donor with classical Hodgkin lymphoma. The sequencing input was peripheral blood mononuclear cells (PBMCs). This chain joins TRBV6-4 and TRBJ2-1; TRBD1 matches at 7 bases. The CDR3 coding sequence is TGTGCCAGCAGTGGGGACAGTTACAATGAGCAGTTCTTC. Translating it yields CASSGDSYNEQFF.